A single sample is the source of the 13 T cell receptor beta chains below, sequenced in a study of Ad26.COV2.S vaccination and SARS-CoV-2 variants. TCRdb's copy holds only in-frame clones and misses some; the assay was immunoSEQ multiplex PCR. The table lists roughly 300,000 clones, 88% of them singletons. Treatment given: around 19 received Ad26.COV2.S at low or high dose, single or two shots; roughly five received placebo; per-sample allocation not given. The investigators took samples on day 63 after the first vaccine or placebo injection. The material was peripheral blood, obtained in a trial of Ad26.COV2.S vaccine versus placebo. These receptor sequences come from a person aged 18-60 years who received the Ad26.COV2.S COVID-19 vaccine or a placebo.

The V and J genes are TRBV5-4 and TRBJ2-7; 8 nucleotides align to TRBD2. This CDR3 region has 14 residues. The germline V gene encodes CDR1 SGHNT and CDR2 YYREEE (reference sequence). Germline trimming cut 4 bases from V and 6 bases from J; bases unmatched to any gene: 9. For the CDR3, the DNA is TGTGCCAGCAGCCAAACCCACGGGAGGGGCGAGCAGTACTTC. This codes for CASSQTHGRGEQYF. Full variable domain (outside the CDR3, taken from reference TRBV5-4 and TRBJ2-7): ETGVTQSPTHLIKTRGQQVTLRCSSQSGHNTVSWYQQALGQGPQFIFQYYREEENGRGNFPPRFSGLQFPNYSSELNVNALELDDSALYLCASSQTHGRGEQYFGPGTRLTVT.

This clone was detected only a few times. The chain is built from TRBV11-1 and TRBJ2-7; D not resolved. V lost 3 bases and J lost 3, with 9 bases in between. The CDR3 covers 13 residues. Germline V lookup: CDR1 SGHAT, CDR2 FQDESV (reference sequence). The CDR3 bases are TGTGCCAGCAGCTTTGCCGGGTTCTACGAGCAGTACTTC. This translates into CASSFAGFYEQYF. Full variable domain (rest looked up from reference TRBV11-1 and TRBJ2-7): EAEVAQSPRYKITEKSQAVAFWCDPISGHATLYWYRQILGQGPELLVQFQDESVVDDSQLPKDRFSAERLKGVDSTLKIQPAELGDSAMYLCASSFAGFYEQYFGPGTRLTVT.

J is TRBJ2-5 and V is TRBV6-8; 7 bases line up with TRBD2. CDR1 is MNHGY and CDR2 is SAAAGT in the germline V gene. The CDR3 has 12 amino acids. CDR3 DNA: TGTGGAAGCGGGGTGCGGGGGGAGACCCAGTACTTC. Translation: CGSGVRGETQYF.

The rearrangement joins TRBV12-3 or TRBV12-4 to TRBJ1-1; 8 nucleotides match TRBD1. The ends lost 5 bases at V and 3 bases at J; junction bases unmatched: 2. The CDR3 is made up of 13 amino acids. The CDR3 loop reads CASSLQGDTEAFF. The DNA for the CDR3 is TGTGCCAGCAGTCTACAGGGGGACACTGAAGCTTTCTTT.

The chain employs TRBV20-1 and TRBJ2-3; tentative D call: TRBD2 (5 bases). CDR1 is DFQATT and CDR2 is SNEGSKA in the germline V gene (reference sequence). This CDR3 comprises 15 residues. Trimming shortened V by 3 bases and J by 0 bases, and 13 bases separated the two germline ends. The CDR3 sequence is CSASGRDSSTDTQYF. In DNA, the CDR3 is TGCAGTGCTAGTGGACGGGATTCTAGCACAGATACGCAGTATTTT.

V gene TRBV4-2 combines with J gene TRBJ1-5; 8 positions agree with TRBD1. The V gene's germline CDR1 is LGHNA and CDR2 YNFKEQ. The CDR3 totals 16 residues. J gave up 6 bases and V 1 base, and 8 bases lay outside the gene matches. The CDR3 protein is CASSQAGQGFAQPQHF. CDR3 nucleotide sequence: TGTGCCAGCAGCCAAGCAGGACAGGGCTTTGCTCAGCCCCAGCATTTT.

The chain couples TRBV5-4 to TRBJ2-7; D call uncertain. CDR3 length: 14 amino acids. The germline V and J ends were trimmed by 2 bases and 4 bases, with 13 bases remaining between them. Germline loops: CDR1 SGHNT, CDR2 YYREEE (reference sequence). The CDR3 bases are TGTGCCAGCAGCTTCGACGGCCTAGGATACGAGCAGTACTTC. This encodes CASSFDGLGYEQYF.

This chain joins TRBV25-1 and TRBJ2-7; D is uncertain. CDR3 length equals 13 residues. In germline, CDR1 is MGHDK, CDR2 SYGVNS. V lost 5 bases to trimming and J lost 1 base, with 9 bases between them. This CDR3 reads CASSPLSSYEQYF. The CDR3, as DNA: TGTGCCAGCAGTCCCTTGAGTTCCTACGAGCAGTACTTC.

The chain is built from TRBV5-4 and TRBJ1-4; 10 bases match TRBD1. CDR1 SGHNT and CDR2 YYREEE come from the germline V gene (reference sequence). This CDR3 has 18 amino acids. V lost 4 bases to trimming and J lost 7 bases; unmatched junction nucleotides: 16. The CDR3, as DNA: TGTGCCAGCAGCGCGTTCCGGGACAGGGGCTCGACCGGTGAAAAACTGTTTTTT. This gives the protein CASSAFRDRGSTGEKLFF.

As DNA, the CDR3 is TGTGCCAGCAGTGAATCCCGGGGCGTAGGCAATCAGCCCCAGCATTTT. Its protein product is CASSESRGVGNQPQHF. The rearrangement uses TRBV25-1 and TRBJ1-5; tentative D call: TRBD1 (5 bases). CDR1 MGHDK and CDR2 SYGVNS come from the germline V gene. With 1 base removed from V and 2 bases from J, the gap between germline ends came to 12 bases. The CDR3 has 16 residues.

The chain has TRBV13 and TRBJ1-4; no clear D gene. The V and J ends lost 0 bases and 0 bases respectively, with 11 bases between them. In germline, CDR1 is PRHDT, CDR2 FYEKMQ (reference sequence). The CDR3 is made up of 17 amino acids. The CDR3 nucleotides are TGTGCCAGCAGCTTAGGCCGAGATCCCGCAACTAATGAAAAACTGTTTTTT. Its translation is CASSLGRDPATNEKLFF.

The rearrangement uses TRBV11-3 and TRBJ2-2; unclear D gene. CDR3 length: 12 amino acids. Looked up from germline, CDR1 is SGHNT and CDR2 is YENEEA. V was cut by 2 bases and J by 4 bases, with 2 bases left in between. This CDR3 is CASSLTTGELFF. CDR3 nucleotide sequence: TGTGCCAGCAGCTTAACCACCGGGGAGCTGTTTTTT.

This clone was seen once. The chain recombines TRBV7-2 with TRBJ2-7, with D hard to call. From germline, CDR1 is SGHTA and CDR2 FQGNSA. Trimming pared 3 bases from V and 2 bases from J, leaving 17 bases between. The CDR3 is 16 residues long. CDR3 nucleotides: TGTGCCAGCAGCTTTGACCGGACGGACCCTACCTACGAGCAGTACTTC. Its protein product is CASSFDRTDPTYEQYF.